This paragraph reports one T cell receptor beta chain. This clone came up a few times. The clone's antigen remains unknown. The input lacks base qualities; no much larger clone sits a single base away. The cohort comprised 666 healthy bone marrow donors. All cohort members were sampled while nominally healthy, although unrecorded immune exposures were likely present. The donor was CMV seropositive and belonged to the group of 250 to 300 seropositive cohort members. A peripheral blood sample was provided by each donor, and peripheral blood mononuclear cells were used for TCR beta sequencing. The Qiagen DNeasy Blood Extraction Kit was used to extract genomic DNA from the blood cell samples. The data originate from a study of cytomegalovirus exposure and HLA in healthy donors (TCRdb year 2017). Regarding the research as a whole: According to an earlier analysis of around 600 of the donors, roughly 180 million T cells yielded 117 million unique TCR beta sequences and approximately 300 Gb of sequence data. A handful of DR-DQ haplotypes were treated as single units for association and clustering because of strong linkage in the cohort. An earlier analysis of approximately 630 of the donors applied high-throughput TCR beta sequencing to assess whether each TCR beta V gene segment acted as functional or pseudogenic. High-throughput TCR immunosequencing, statistical association of individual TCRs with disease status, and machine learning were combined to predict cytomegalovirus infection status. An early release that covered roughly 600 HLA-typed donors contained approximately 290 gigabases of sequencing data and 85 million to 100 million unique TCR sequences. The study was designed to test whether signatures of past pathogen exposure could be identified by cataloging public T cell receptors. Every discovery cohort repertoire had been produced on one sequencing platform. On average, 235,054 unique TCR beta nucleotide sequences were sequenced per donor among 398 genotyped donors of the cohort, with 15% to 20% of those sequences being non-productive. Rather than using new phenotypic data, the later analysis identified candidate immune exposures from TCR beta sequences and from how often those sequences occurred across donors. A later analysis re-examined previously published TCR beta repertoires from around 670 donors and added high-resolution HLA genotyping to investigate patterns of TCR occurrence. The number of donors typed differed by locus, with roughly 629-640 for A, B, C, DRB1 and DQB1, 522 for DQA1, about 610 for DPA1, and roughly 450 for DPB1. A separate validation cohort of 100 to 150 different subjects was used in addition to the approximately 670-subject first cohort. Both class I and class II loci were covered by HLA typing, at four-digit resolution. The study profiled the T cell repertoires of under 700 subjects by immunosequencing and related them to cytomegalovirus serostatus. Genome-wide SNP genotypes for about 55% of the roughly 670 donors were used in a later genetic analysis, which treated that subset as a discovery cohort. Of the roughly 400 genotyped donors, around 81% fell in the genetic ancestry cluster associated with self-reported Caucasian donors. Donor age, sex, ethnicity and CMV serostatus were compiled alongside the repertoire data. General conclusions and limits of the study: A further reported finding was that TCR beta sequences accurately predicted the HLA-A and HLA-B alleles for most subjects in the first cohort. In a later analysis, HLA-associated TCR beta chains showed more clonal expansion and lower generation probabilities than non-associated chains that were equally common. In a later analysis, most CMV-associated TCR beta chains were found to appear HLA-restricted, with HLA associations seemingly driven largely by CMV exposure. Immune exposure information for the cohort was limited to CMV serostatus. Because counts were too low, fewer than 20 rarely observed V segments, including chromosome 9 orphons, were excluded from the earlier analysis of about 500 of the donors. According to the authors, the approach could potentially be generalized to other disease states and immunological phenotypes. Roughly uniform sequencing depth across donors was assumed in presence/absence analyses, although this assumption may not hold. According to a later genetic analysis, donors in an Asian-associated ancestry cluster had fewer N-insertions in productive TCRs than the approximately 710-donor mean. The 87-base-pair reads could not distinguish some IMGT-functional V segments, including TRBV6-2 and TRBV6-3, so those segments were excluded. In the study, roughly 160 TCR beta chains were listed as associated with cytomegalovirus. In a later genetic analysis, a missense DCLRE1C variant was associated with V-gene and J-gene trimming of TCR beta chains, and the association was replicated in an independent cohort. A cluster of highly shared sequence variants was judged likely to represent a technical artifact of the sequencing pipeline. A later analysis reported that several top co-occurrence clusters appeared linked to parvovirus B19, influenza, CMV and Epstein-Barr virus. Three of the identified cytomegalovirus-associated TCR beta chains were confirmed in vitro to be specific for cytomegalovirus antigens. Correlated functional status among segregating V segments might be attributable to linkage disequilibrium, but an unknown experimental factor could not be ruled out. When HLA alleles, especially DR and DQ, strongly co-occurred, attributing TCR associations to individual alleles was difficult. In a later analysis, the rate of TCR association differed among HLA loci, with DRB1 alleles having the most associated TCRs and HLA-C alleles having the fewest. Because HLA typing was missing for some donors at each locus, association tests included only the typed subset. At a false discovery rate of 0.05, a later analysis linked some 18,000 TCR beta sequences to specific HLA alleles. In an earlier analysis of several hundred of the donors, most TCR beta V segments were observed in productive rearrangements about 87% or about 30% of the time, broadly matching IMGT annotations. This cohort had only TCR beta chains sequenced, and the lack of alpha or paired-chain data limited which features could be detected. While some public TCRs were present in many individuals, most TCR sequences turned up only very rarely across donors. The classifier was reported to diagnose cytomegalovirus status with high specificity and sensitivity in both the original and validation cohorts.

From its cysteine to its phenylalanine, the CDR3 spans 15 amino acids. Of all the DNA, just the CDR3 is kept, 45 bases in frame from base 1. Sequences SGHTS (CDR1) and YDEGEE (CDR2) are obtained from the germline V gene. Germline trimming: 0 bases from V, 5 bases from J; junction bases outside gene matches: 5. Libraries were built with the immunoSEQ multiplex PCR assay. A mixture of 60 forward primers for TCR Vbeta segments and 13 reverse primers for TCR Jbeta segments was used in the multiplex PCR. A multiplex PCR assay on genomic DNA amplified the CDR3 region of rearranged TCR beta genes. On the Illumina HiSeq System, the amplified TCR beta libraries were sequenced as 87-base-pair reads. As for the original processing: A later analysis tallied 70 million to 100 million unique TCR beta chains across the 666 repertoires, and approximately 11 million of those chains were shared by two or more donors. Raw reads were error-corrected and collapsed into unique sequences with a nearest-neighbor algorithm that merged closely related sequences to remove PCR and sequencing errors. To assign V, D and J gene segments, CDR3 sequences were aligned to IMGT reference sequences. For a sequence to be retained, a match of at least six nucleotides to both a V gene segment and a J gene segment was required. A rearrangement counted as productive if the CDR3 had no stop codons and remained in frame with V and J, and every other rearrangement counted as non-productive. CDR3 was defined according to IMGT convention as the region running from the second conserved V-encoded cysteine to the conserved J-encoded phenylalanine. In an earlier analysis of more than 550 of the donors, sequences lacking an unambiguous match to a single V gene segment were excluded. An earlier analysis of 587 of the donors classified V segments as functional when productive rearrangements were above 56.7% and as segregating when the standard deviation between donors was above 5%. A statistical classification framework was built for diagnosing cytomegalovirus status from the catalog of TCR beta chain sequences. In a later analysis, TCR nucleotide sequences were compared against IMGT/GENE-DB human TR gene sequences so that V and J genes could be assigned. Using the TCRdist pipeline, a later analysis assigned CDR3 sequences along with most-parsimonious VDJ recombination scenarios. In a later analysis, each TCR beta chain was defined by its CDR3 amino acid sequence together with its V-gene family, and reads without a unique V-gene family were excluded. As a way to deal with suspected cross-contamination and a sequencing artifact, a later analysis dropped 450 to 700 nucleotide sequences that were highly shared and had low generation probability. In a later analysis, a clonal expansion index was calculated for each public chain from normalized within-repertoire ranks of inferred template counts. In a later analysis, generation probabilities were computed with a VDJ recombination model fitted to out-of-frame rearrangements, and the resulting probabilities were checked against IGoR. A later analysis scored TCR-TCR, TCR-HLA and TCR-CMV co-occurrence with hypergeometric tests, applying a repertoire-size bias correction to TCR pairs. In a later analysis, false discovery rates were estimated by permuting HLA or CMV assignments 20 times. A later analysis grouped co-occurring TCRs with DBSCAN, adding TCRdist sequence similarity when clustering within HLA-allele-positive subsets. Co-occurrence clustering excluded repertoires with fewer than 30,000 or more than 120,000 public chains, plus five with anomalous nucleotide sharing. The clones in this table, taken by TCRdb from immuneACCESS, are in-frame only. Not every clone is retained; where verified, under half of the shortfall comes from an unresolved V gene, and the cause of the rest is unknown. From that table come the V and J calls and clone size; the DNA was used to work out D and trimming. The sample table contains about 110,000 clones; only one count was recorded for approximately 74% of them. The top ten clonotypes cover around 15% of the sample.

The receptor's source is a woman in her 40s in good health and CMV-seropositive. The chain is assembled from TRBV5-8 and TRBJ1-1; 9 middle bases align to TRBD1. Sequenced material: PBMCs. Here is the DNA: TGTGCCAGCAGCTTGGCCAGGACAGGGGAGACTGAAGCTTTCTTT. Translated, this is CASSLARTGETEAFF.